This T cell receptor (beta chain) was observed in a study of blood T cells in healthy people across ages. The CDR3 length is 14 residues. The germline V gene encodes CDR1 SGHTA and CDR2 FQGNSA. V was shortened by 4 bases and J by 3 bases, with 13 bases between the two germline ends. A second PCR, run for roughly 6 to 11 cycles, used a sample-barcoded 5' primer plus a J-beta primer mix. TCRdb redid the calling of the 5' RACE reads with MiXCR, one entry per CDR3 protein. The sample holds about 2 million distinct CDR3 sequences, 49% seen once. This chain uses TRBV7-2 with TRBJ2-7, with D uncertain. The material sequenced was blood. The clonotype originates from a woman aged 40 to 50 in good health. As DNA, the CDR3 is TGTGCCAGCAGCTCCGCCGGTGGGGTCTACGAGCAGTACTTC. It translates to CASSSAGGVYEQYF.